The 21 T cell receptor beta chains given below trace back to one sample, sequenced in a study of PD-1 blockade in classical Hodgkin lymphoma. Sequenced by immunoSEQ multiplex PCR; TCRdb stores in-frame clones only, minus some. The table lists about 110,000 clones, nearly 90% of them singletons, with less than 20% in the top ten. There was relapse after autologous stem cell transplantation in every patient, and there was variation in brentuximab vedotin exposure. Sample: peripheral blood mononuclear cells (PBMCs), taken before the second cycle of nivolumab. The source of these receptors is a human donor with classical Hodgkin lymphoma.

CDR3 nucleotide sequence: TGTGCCAGCAGTTTAGTGAGGACTAGCGGGAGGTTAGGTACGCAGTATTTT. The encoded protein is CASSLVRTSGRLGTQYF. The J gene is TRBJ2-3, the V gene TRBV28, with 14 bases matching TRBD2. The CDR3 runs 17 residues. The J segment lost 8 bases and the V segment lost 2 bases, leaving 9 bases of the junction unmatched. Germline values: CDR1 MDHEN, CDR2 SYDVKM.

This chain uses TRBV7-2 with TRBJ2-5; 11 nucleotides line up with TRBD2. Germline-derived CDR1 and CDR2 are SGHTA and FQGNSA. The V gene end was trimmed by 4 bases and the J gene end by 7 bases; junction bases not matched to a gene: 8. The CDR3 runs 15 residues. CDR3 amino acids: CASSSYSGRAGTQYF. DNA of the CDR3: TGTGCCAGCAGCTCTTATAGCGGGAGGGCGGGGACCCAGTACTTC.

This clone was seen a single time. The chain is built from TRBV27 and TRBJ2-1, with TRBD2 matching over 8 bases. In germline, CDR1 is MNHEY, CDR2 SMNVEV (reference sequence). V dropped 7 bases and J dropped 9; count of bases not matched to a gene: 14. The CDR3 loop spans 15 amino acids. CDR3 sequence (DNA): TGTGCCAGCACCACTAGCGGAGCCCCTCTGAGTGAGCAGTTCTTC. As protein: CASTTSGAPLSEQFF.

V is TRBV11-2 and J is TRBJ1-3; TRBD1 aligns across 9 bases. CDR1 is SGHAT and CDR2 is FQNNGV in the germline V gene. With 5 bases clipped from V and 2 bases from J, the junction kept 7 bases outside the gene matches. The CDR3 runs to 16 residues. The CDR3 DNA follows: TGTGCCAGCAGCCCCGTCGGGACAGGGACTGGAAACACCATATATTTT. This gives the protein CASSPVGTGTGNTIYF.

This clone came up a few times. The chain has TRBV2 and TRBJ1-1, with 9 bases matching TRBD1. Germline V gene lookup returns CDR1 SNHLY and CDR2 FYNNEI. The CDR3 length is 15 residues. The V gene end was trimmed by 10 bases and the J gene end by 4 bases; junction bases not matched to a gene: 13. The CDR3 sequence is CATYRGTGGRTEAFF. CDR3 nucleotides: TGTGCCACCTACAGGGGAACAGGGGGCCGCACTGAAGCTTTCTTT.

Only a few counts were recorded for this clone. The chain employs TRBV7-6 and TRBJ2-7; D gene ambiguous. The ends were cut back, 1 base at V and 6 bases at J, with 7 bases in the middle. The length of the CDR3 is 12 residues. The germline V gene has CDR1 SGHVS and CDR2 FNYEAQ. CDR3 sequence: CASSLVVSEQYF. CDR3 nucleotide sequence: TGTGCCAGCAGCTTAGTTGTTTCCGAGCAGTACTTC.

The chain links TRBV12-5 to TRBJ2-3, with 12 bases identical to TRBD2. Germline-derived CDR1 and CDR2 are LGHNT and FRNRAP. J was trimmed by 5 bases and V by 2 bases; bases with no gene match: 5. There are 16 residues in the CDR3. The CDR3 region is CASGLSTSGSEDTQYF. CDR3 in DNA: TGTGCTAGTGGTTTGTCGACTAGCGGGAGTGAAGATACGCAGTATTTT.

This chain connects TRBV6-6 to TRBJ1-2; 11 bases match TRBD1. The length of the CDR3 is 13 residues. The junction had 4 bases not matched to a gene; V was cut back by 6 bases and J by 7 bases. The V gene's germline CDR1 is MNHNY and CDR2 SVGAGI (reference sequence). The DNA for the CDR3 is TGTGCCAGCAGGGGACAGGGGGTTGGTGGCTACACCTTC. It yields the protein CASRGQGVGGYTF.

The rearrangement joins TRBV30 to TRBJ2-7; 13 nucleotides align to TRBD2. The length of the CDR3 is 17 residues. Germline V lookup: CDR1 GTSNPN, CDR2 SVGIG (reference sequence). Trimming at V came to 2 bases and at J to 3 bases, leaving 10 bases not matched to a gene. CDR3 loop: CAWSFRPGLAGYYEQYF. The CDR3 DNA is TGTGCCTGGAGTTTCAGACCGGGACTAGCGGGATACTACGAGCAGTACTTC.

In DNA form, the CDR3 reads TGTGCCAGCAGTTTAAGTGCGGGGACAGCCTACGAGCAGTACTTC. It codes for CASSLSAGTAYEQYF. The chain employs TRBV27 and TRBJ2-7; a weak D match, TRBD1 (7 bases). CDR1 and CDR2 from the germline V gene are MNHEY and SMNVEV (reference sequence). With 2 bases removed from V and 2 bases from J, the gap between germline ends came to 13 bases. The CDR3 extends over 15 amino acids.

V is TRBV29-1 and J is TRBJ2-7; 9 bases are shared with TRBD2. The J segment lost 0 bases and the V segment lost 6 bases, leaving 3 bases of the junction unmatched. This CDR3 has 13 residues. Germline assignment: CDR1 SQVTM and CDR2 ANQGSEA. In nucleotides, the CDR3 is TGCAGCGTCGGACTAGCGAACTCCTACGAGCAGTACTTC. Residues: CSVGLANSYEQYF.

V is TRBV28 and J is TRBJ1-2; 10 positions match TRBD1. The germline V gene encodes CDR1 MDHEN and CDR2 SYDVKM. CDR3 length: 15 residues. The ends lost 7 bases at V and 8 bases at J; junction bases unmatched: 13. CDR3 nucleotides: TGTGCCAGCATGATCGGGGGACAGGGGCCCCGCGGCTACACCTTC. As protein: CASMIGGQGPRGYTF.

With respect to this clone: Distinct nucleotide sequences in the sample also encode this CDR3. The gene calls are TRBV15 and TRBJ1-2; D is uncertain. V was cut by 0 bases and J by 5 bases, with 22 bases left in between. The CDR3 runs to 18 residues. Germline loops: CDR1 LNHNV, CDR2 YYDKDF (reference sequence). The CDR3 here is CATSRDHMRSAGPYGYTF. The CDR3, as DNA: TGTGCCACCAGCAGAGATCACATGCGTTCGGCAGGCCCGTATGGCTACACCTTC.

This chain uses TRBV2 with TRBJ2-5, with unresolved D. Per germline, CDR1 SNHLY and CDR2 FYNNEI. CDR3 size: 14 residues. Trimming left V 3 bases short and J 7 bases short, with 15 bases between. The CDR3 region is CASSDRNQWGTQYF. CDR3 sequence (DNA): TGTGCCAGCAGTGACAGGAACCAATGGGGGACCCAGTACTTC.

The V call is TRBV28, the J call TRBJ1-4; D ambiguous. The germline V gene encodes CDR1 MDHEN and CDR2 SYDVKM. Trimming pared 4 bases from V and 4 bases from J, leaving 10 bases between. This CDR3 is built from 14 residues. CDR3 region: CASSSRSLNEKLFF. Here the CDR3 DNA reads TGTGCCAGCAGTTCCCGGAGCCTTAATGAAAAACTGTTTTTT.

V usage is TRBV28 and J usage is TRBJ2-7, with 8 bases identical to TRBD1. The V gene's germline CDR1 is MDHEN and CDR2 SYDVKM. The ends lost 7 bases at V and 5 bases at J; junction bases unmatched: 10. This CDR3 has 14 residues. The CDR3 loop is CASTKYRGFHEQYF. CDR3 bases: TGTGCCAGCACCAAATACAGGGGGTTTCACGAGCAGTACTTC.

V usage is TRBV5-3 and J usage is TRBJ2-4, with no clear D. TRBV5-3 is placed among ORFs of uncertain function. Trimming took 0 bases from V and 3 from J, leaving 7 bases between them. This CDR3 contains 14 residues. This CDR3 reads CARSLVHGKNIQYF. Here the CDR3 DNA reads TGTGCCAGAAGCTTGGTGCACGGCAAAAACATTCAGTACTTC.

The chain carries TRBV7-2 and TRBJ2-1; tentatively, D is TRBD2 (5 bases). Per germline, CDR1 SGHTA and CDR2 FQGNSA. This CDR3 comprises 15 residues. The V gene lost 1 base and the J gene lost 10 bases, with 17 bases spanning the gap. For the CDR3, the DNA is TGTGCCAGCAGCTTAGATGGTAGCGTCGGACGGGAGCAGTTCTTC. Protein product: CASSLDGSVGREQFF.

The CDR3 is CASSLAPNSLREQYF. As DNA, the CDR3 is TGTGCCAGCAGCTTAGCTCCCAATTCATTGCGCGAGCAGTACTTC. The V and J genes are TRBV7-2 and TRBJ2-7, with D uncertain. Between the trimmed V and J ends, which lost 0 bases and 6 bases, there was a span of 15 bases. The CDR3 contains 15 residues. Germline V lookup: CDR1 SGHTA, CDR2 FQGNSA. Combining the CDR3 with reference TRBV7-2 and TRBJ2-7 gives the whole variable domain GAGVSQSPSNKVTEKGKDVELRCDPISGHTALYWYRQSLGQGLEFLIYFQGNSAPDKSGLPSDRFSAERTGGSVSTLTIQRTQQEDSAVYLCASSLAPNSLREQYFGPGTRLTVT.

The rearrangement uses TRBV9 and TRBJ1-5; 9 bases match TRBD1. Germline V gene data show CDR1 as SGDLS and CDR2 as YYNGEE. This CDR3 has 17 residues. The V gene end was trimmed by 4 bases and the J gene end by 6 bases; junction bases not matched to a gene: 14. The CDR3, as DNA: TGTGCCAGCAGCCGGAAAAATCCGGGACAGGGTGGTCAGCCCCAGCATTTT. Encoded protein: CASSRKNPGQGGQPQHF.

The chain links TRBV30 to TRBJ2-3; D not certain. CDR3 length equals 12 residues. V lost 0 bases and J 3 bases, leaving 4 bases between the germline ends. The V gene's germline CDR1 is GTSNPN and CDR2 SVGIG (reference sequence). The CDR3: CAWSVGTDTQYF. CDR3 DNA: TGTGCCTGGAGTGTAGGGACAGATACGCAGTATTTT.